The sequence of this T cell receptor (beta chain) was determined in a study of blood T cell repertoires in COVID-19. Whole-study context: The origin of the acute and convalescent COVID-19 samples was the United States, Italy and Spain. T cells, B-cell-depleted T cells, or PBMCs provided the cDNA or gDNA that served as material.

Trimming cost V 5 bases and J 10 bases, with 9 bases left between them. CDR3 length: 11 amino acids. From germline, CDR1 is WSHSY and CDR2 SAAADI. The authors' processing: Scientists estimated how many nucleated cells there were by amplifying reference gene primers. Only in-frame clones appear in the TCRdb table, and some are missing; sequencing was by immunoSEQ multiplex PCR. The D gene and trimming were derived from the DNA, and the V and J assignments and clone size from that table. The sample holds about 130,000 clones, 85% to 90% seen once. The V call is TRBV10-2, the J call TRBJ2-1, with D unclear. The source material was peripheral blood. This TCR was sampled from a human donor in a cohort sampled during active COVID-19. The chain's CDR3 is CASSFSREQFF. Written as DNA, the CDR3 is TGCGCCAGCAGTTTCTCGAGAGAGCAGTTCTTC.